The clone carrying this TCR beta chain turned up a few times. The data were taken from a study of T cell responses to AZD1222 COVID-19 vaccine. In germline, CDR1 is SGHTA, CDR2 FQGNSA. V was clipped by 2 bases and J by 7 bases, with 17 bases between them. CDR3 length: 16 amino acids. The assay was immunoSEQ multiplex PCR, and TCRdb's table has in-frame clones only and misses some. This repertoire shows 200,000 to 250,000 clones, roughly 91% found once; its top ten account for roughly 1%. This clonotype originated in an adult in good health. The chain combines TRBV7-2 with TRBJ2-2; D not certain. Source: peripheral blood, taken on day 0 of MenACWY control vaccination. Here the CDR3 DNA reads TGTGCCAGCAGCTTAAGTCCCCCCACGCCCAGCGGGGAGCTGTTTTTT. Its translation: CASSLSPPTPSGELFF.